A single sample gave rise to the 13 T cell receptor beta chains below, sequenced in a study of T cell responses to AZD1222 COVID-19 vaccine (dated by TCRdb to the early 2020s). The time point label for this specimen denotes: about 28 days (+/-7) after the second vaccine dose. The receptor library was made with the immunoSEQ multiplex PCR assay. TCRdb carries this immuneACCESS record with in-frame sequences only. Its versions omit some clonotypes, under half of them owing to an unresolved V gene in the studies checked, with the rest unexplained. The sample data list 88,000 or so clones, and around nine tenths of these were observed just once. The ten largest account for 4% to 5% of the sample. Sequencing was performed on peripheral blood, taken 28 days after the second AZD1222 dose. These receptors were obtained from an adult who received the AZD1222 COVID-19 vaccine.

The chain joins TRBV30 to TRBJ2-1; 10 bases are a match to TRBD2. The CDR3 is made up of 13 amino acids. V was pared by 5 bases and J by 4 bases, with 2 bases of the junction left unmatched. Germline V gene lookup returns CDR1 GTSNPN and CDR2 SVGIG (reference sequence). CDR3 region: CAWASGGYNEQFF. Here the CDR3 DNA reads TGTGCCTGGGCTAGCGGGGGATACAATGAGCAGTTCTTC.

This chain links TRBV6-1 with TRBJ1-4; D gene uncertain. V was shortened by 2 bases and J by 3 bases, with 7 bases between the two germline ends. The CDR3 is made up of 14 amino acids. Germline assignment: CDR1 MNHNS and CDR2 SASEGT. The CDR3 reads CASSETVSNEKLFF. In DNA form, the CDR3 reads TGTGCCAGCAGTGAAACAGTCTCTAATGAAAAACTGTTTTTT.

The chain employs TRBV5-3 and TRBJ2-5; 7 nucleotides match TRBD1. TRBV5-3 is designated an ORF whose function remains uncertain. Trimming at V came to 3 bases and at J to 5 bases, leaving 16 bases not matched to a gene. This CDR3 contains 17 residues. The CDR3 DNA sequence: TGTGCCAGAAGCTGCCCCCGGGACAGTCCGGCCGAGGAGACCCAGTACTTC. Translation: CARSCPRDSPAEETQYF.

CDR3 residues: CASSEYSGNTIYF. CDR3 nucleotide sequence: TGTGCCAGCAGCGAATACTCGGGAAACACCATATATTTT. The V call is TRBV7-9, the J call TRBJ1-3, with D hard to call. The V end lost 5 bases, the J end lost 4 bases, and 9 bases lay between the germline ends. There are 13 residues in the CDR3. Germline V gives CDR1 SEHNR, CDR2 FQNEAQ (reference sequence).

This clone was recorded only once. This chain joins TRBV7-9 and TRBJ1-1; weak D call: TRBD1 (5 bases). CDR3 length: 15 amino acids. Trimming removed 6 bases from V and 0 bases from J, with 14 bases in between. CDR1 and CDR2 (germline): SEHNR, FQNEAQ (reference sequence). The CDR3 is CASRTGAGLNTEAFF. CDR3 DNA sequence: TGTGCCAGCAGAACCGGGGCCGGTTTGAACACTGAAGCTTTCTTT. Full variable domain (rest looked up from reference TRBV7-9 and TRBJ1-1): DTGVSQNPRHKITKRGQNVTFRCDPISEHNRLYWYRQTLGQGPEFLTYFQNEAQLEKSRLLSDRFSAERPKGSFSTLEIQRTEQGDSAMYLCASRTGAGLNTEAFFGQGTRLTVV.

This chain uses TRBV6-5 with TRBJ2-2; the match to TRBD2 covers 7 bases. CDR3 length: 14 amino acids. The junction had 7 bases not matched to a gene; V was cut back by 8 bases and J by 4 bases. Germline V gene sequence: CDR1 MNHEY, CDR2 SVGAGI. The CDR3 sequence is CASRGELGTGELFF. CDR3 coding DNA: TGTGCCAGCCGGGGGGAACTAGGCACCGGGGAGCTGTTTTTT.

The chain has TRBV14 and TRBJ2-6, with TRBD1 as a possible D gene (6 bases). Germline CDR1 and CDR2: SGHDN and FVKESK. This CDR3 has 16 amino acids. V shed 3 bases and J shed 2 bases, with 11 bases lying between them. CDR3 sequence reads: CASSHPGTPGANVLTF. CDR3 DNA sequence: TGTGCCAGCAGCCACCCGGGGACACCTGGGGCCAACGTCCTGACTTTC.

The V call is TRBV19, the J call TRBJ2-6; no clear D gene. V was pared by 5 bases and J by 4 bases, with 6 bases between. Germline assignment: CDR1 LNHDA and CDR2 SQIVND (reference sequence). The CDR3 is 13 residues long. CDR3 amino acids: CASSLPGANVLTF. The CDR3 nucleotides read TGTGCCAGTAGTTTACCCGGGGCCAACGTCCTGACTTTC.

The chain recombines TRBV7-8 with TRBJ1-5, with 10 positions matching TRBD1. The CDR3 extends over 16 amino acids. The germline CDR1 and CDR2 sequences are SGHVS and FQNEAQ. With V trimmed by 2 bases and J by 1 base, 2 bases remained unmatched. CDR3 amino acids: CASSLRDRGSNQPQHF. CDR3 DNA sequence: TGTGCCAGCAGCTTACGGGACAGGGGAAGCAATCAGCCCCAGCATTTT.

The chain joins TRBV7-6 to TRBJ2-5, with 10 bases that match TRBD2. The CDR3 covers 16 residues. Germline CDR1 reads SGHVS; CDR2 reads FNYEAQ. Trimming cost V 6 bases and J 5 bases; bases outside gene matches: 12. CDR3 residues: CASSLAPSGGRETQYF. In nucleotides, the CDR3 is TGTGCCAGCAGTCTAGCGCCTAGCGGGGGTCGGGAGACCCAGTACTTC.

The CDR3 sequence is CASSHETGWAFF. The CDR3 DNA is TGTGCCAGCAGCCACGAAACAGGGTGGGCTTTCTTT. The genes are TRBV7-9 and TRBJ1-1; D may be TRBD1 (6 bases). Trimming shortened V by 5 bases and J by 11 bases, and 15 bases separated the two germline ends. CDR3 length: 12 residues. In germline, CDR1 is SEHNR, CDR2 FQNEAQ (reference sequence). Combining the CDR3 with reference TRBV7-9 and TRBJ1-1 gives the whole variable domain DTGVSQNPRHKITKRGQNVTFRCDPISEHNRLYWYRQTLGQGPEFLTYFQNEAQLEKSRLLSDRFSAERPKGSFSTLEIQRTEQGDSAMYLCASSHETGWAFFGQGTRLTVV.

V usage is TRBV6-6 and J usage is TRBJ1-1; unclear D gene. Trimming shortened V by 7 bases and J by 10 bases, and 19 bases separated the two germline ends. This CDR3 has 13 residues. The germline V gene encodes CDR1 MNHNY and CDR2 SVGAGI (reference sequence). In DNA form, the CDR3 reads TGTGCCAGCACCGACTGGAGCCAACAAGGAGCTTTCTTT. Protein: CASTDWSQQGAFF.

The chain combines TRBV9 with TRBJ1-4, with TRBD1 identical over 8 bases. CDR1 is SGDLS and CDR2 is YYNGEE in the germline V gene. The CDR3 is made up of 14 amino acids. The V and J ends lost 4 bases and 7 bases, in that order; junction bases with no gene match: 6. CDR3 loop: CASSSGQGVEKLFF. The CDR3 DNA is TGTGCCAGCAGCTCTGGACAGGGCGTTGAAAAACTGTTTTTT.